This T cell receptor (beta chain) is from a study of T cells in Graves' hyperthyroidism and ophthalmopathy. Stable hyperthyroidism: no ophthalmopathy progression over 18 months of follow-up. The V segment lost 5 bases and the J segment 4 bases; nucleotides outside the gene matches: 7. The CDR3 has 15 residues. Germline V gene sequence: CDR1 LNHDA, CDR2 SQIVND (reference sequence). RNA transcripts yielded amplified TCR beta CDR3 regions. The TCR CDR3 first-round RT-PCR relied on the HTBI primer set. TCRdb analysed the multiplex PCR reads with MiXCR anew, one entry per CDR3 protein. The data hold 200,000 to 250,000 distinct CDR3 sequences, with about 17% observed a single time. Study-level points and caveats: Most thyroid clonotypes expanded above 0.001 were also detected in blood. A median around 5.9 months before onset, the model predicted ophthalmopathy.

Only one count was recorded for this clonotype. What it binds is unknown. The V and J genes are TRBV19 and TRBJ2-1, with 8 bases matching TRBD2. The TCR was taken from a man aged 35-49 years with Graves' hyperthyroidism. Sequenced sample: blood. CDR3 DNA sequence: TGTGCCAGTAGTTCCGGGGGGGGGCGATACAATGAGCAGTTCTTC. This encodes CASSSGGGRYNEQFF.